What follows describes a single T cell receptor beta chain. The antigen is unknown. The sample comes from a study of post-analysis software for immune sequencing data. Each TCR beta cDNA library carried unique molecular identifiers. TCRdb reprocessed the PCR reads via MiXCR and lists one record per CDR3 protein. Of about 820,000 distinct CDR3 sequences listed, roughly 50% are singletons. Trimming removed 2 bases at V and 12 bases at J, with 11 bases between. The CDR3 loop spans 12 amino acids. Study findings and constraints: Co-batched samples clustered tightly together by F measure. In multiple sclerosis, normalized Chao1 diversity was significantly below that of controls. TRBV5-6, TRBV5-1 and TRBV20-1 belonged to a set of five TRBV segments that were more frequent in patients than controls.

The clonotype comes from a girl between 5 and 17 years old with multiple sclerosis. The sample was blood. The rearrangement links TRBV12-3 or TRBV12-4 to TRBJ2-1; D is ambiguous. The CDR3 nucleotides are TGTGCCAGCAGTTTAACATGGGCCTTGCAGTTCTTC. It is translated as CASSLTWALQFF.